One T cell receptor beta chain is described in this entry. This sample was included in a study of T cell changes during pregnancy in multiple sclerosis. Here immunoSEQ multiplex PCR was the method, and the copy in TCRdb shows in-frame clones only, minus some. Of approximately 92,000 clones listed, more than 85% are singletons. CDR3 size: 15 residues. Trimming removed 4 bases from V and 5 bases from J; junction bases left unmatched: 7. Germline V gene data show CDR1 as SGHRS and CDR2 as YFSETQ. This sample comprised peripheral blood, obtained in the first trimester of pregnancy. J is TRBJ1-1 and V is TRBV5-1; 11 positions agree with TRBD1. This receptor was taken from a female donor with multiple sclerosis, enrolled in a pregnancy study. DNA for the CDR3: TGCGCCAGCAGCCGGGGGAGGGACAGGGGGACTGAAGCTTTCTTT. This encodes CASSRGRDRGTEAFF.